This TCR beta chain came from a study of T cell responses to AZD1222 COVID-19 vaccine. Study-level results: CD4 TCRs linked to vaccination spanned spike, dominating at 160-218 and 743-854. Clonal diversity was possibly underestimated, and the donors were mostly white British, with more females.

To note about this clone: Antigen unknown.

Generated by immunoSEQ multiplex PCR, the TCRdb table keeps only in-frame clones and is missing some. The sample holds tens of thousands of clones; under 95% are singletons and the top ten take less than 5.5%. V gave up 6 bases and J gave up 1 base; unmatched junction bases: 4. The CDR3 contains 15 residues. Germline CDR1 reads SEHNR; CDR2 reads FQNEAQ (reference sequence). The sequence was obtained from an adult in good health. The chain is built from TRBV7-9 and TRBJ2-2, with 8 bases aligning to TRBD1. The sequenced sample was peripheral blood, obtained on day 0 of MenACWY control vaccination. The CDR3 DNA is TGTGCCAGCAGGCGGACAGGGCTGAACACCGGGGAGCTGTTTTTT. This translates into CASRRTGLNTGELFF.